These 20 T cell receptor beta chains originate from one sample sequenced in a study of CD4+ T cells in melanoma. Sequencing was performed with immunoSEQ multiplex PCR; in TCRdb, only in-frame clones are kept and a portion is missing. This sample has about 10,000 clones, with 73% found just once. The sequencing sample was made of cells from a culture (not recorded whether cultured in vitro). The receptors were sampled from a human donor with melanoma.

The V call is TRBV5-4, the J call TRBJ2-4, with 8 bases matching TRBD1. Germline V CDR1 and CDR2: SGHNT, YYREEE (reference sequence). With 5 bases clipped from V and 7 bases from J, the junction kept 11 bases outside the gene matches. The CDR3 runs to 15 residues. CDR3 loop: CASSDRGQGINIQYF. The CDR3, as DNA: TGTGCCAGCAGTGACCGTGGACAGGGCATCAACATTCAGTACTTC.

The rearrangement uses TRBV6-5 and TRBJ1-2; 7 nucleotides line up with TRBD1. Germline V gene sequence: CDR1 MNHEY, CDR2 SVGAGI. This CDR3 has 14 amino acids. V dropped 5 bases and J dropped 8; count of bases not matched to a gene: 11. As DNA, the CDR3 is TGTGCCAGCAGTCATTCCGGGACAGAGATGGGCTACACCTTC. Translation gives CASSHSGTEMGYTF.

The chain links TRBV7-5 to TRBJ1-1. TRBV7-5 is an annotated pseudogene. The CDR3 totals 16 residues. CDR3 DNA sequence: TGTGCCAGAAGCCCCCCGCCAGCAGGAGGAGTGGGGGAAGCTTTCTTT. It specifies CARSPPPAGGVGEAFF.

CDR3: CAIRPPLAKNIQYF. The CDR3 bases are TGTGCCATCCGTCCACCTTTAGCCAAAAACATTCAGTACTTC. The V gene is TRBV6-5, the J gene TRBJ2-4; D remains unclear. Germline loops: CDR1 MNHEY, CDR2 SVGAGI. The ends were cut back, 10 bases at V and 0 bases at J, with 13 bases in the middle. The CDR3 runs 14 residues.

The chain combines TRBV11-1 with TRBJ1-5; no reliable D call. The CDR3 has 13 residues. Germline V lookup: CDR1 SGHAT, CDR2 FQDESV (reference sequence). V lost 5 bases to trimming and J lost 5 bases, with 10 bases between them. CDR3 bases: TGTGCCAGCAGCCTCGGGTCCTATCAGCCCCAGCATTTT. Its protein product is CASSLGSYQPQHF.

The J gene is TRBJ2-2, the V gene TRBV9; possibly TRBD1 or TRBD2 for D (6 bases each). Germline assignment: CDR1 SGDLS and CDR2 YYNGEE. V was pared by 2 bases and J by 6 bases, with 11 bases between. CDR3 length: 14 amino acids. The CDR3 DNA sequence: TGTGCCAGCAGCGTGGGGGGCCTCTCCGGGGAGCTGTTTTTT. Translating gives CASSVGGLSGELFF.

The V gene is TRBV21-1, the J gene TRBJ1-2; whether TRBD1, the table's D call, matches the DNA was not checked. TRBV21-1 represents a pseudogene. The CDR3 spans 13 residues. As DNA, the CDR3 is TGTGCCAGCAGCACGACAGGGGGTACTCTATGGACCTTC. Encoded protein: CASSTTGGTLWTF.

This chain uses TRBV5-1 with TRBJ1-1, with D unresolved. Germline CDR1 and CDR2: SGHRS and YFSETQ. Trimming took 0 bases from V and 6 from J, leaving 9 bases between them. This CDR3 has 13 amino acids. CDR3 in amino acids: CASSLERRSEAFF. In nucleotides, the CDR3 is TGCGCCAGCAGCTTGGAGAGGAGGTCTGAAGCTTTCTTT.

The V and J genes are TRBV11-2 and TRBJ1-4; D is perhaps TRBD1 (5 bases). The length of the CDR3 is 14 residues. Germline values: CDR1 SGHAT, CDR2 FQNNGV. The V end lost 3 bases, the J end lost 6 bases, and 11 bases lay between the germline ends. CDR3 in DNA: TGTGCCAGCAGCTTGTCCAGGGTGGATGAAAAACTGTTTTTT. Amino acids: CASSLSRVDEKLFF.

This chain connects TRBV7-9 to TRBJ2-7; D possibly corresponds to TRBD1 (6 bases). Germline loops: CDR1 SEHNR, CDR2 FQNEAQ (reference sequence). With 4 bases removed from V and 7 bases from J, the gap between germline ends came to 11 bases. The CDR3 totals 12 residues. In DNA, the CDR3 is TGTGCCAGCAGCTCCCAGGGGAGAGAGCAGTACTTC. The encoded protein is CASSSQGREQYF.

This chain joins TRBV5-1 and TRBJ1-4, with D unresolved. The CDR3 totals 15 residues. In germline, CDR1 is SGHRS, CDR2 YFSETQ. V lost 7 bases and J lost 6, with 19 bases in between. The CDR3 DNA sequence: TGCGCCAGCGCCGGAACCGGGTCGAGTTATGAAAAACTGTTTTTT. Residues: CASAGTGSSYEKLFF.

The rearrangement joins TRBV10-3 to TRBJ1-2; D not certain. The CDR3 loop spans 15 amino acids. Germline-derived CDR1 and CDR2 are ENHRY and SYGVKD. Trimming stripped 0 bases from V and 6 bases from J, with 14 bases between. Written as DNA, the CDR3 is TGTGCCATCAGTGAGTCCGGGATTAGCGTCGATGGCTACACCTTC. The encoded protein is CAISESGISVDGYTF.

The rearrangement joins TRBV20-1 to TRBJ1-3, with 7 nucleotides matching TRBD1. Trimming removed 3 bases from V and 8 bases from J; junction bases left unmatched: 7. Germline loops: CDR1 DFQATT, CDR2 SNEGSKA (reference sequence). The CDR3 is made up of 13 amino acids. The CDR3 coding sequence is TGCAGTGCTAGTTTGGAGGGGGCGGACACCATATATTTT. This encodes CSASLEGADTIYF.

This chain uses TRBV18 with TRBJ2-7, with 9 bases fitting TRBD2. V was clipped by 0 bases and J by 1 base; unmatched bases: 1. There are 15 residues in the CDR3. Germline V CDR1 and CDR2: KGHSH, LQKENI. CDR3 DNA sequence: TGTGCCAGCTCACCACCGGCGGGGGGGTCCTACGAGCAGTACTTC. Its protein product is CASSPPAGGSYEQYF. Complete variable domain (other parts from reference TRBV18 and TRBJ2-7): NAGVMQNPRHLVRRRGQEARLRCSPMKGHSHVYWYRQLPEEGLKFMVYLQKENIIDESGMPKERFSAEFPKEGPSILRIQQVVRGDSAAYFCASSPPAGGSYEQYFGPGTRLTVT.

This clone was picked up a small number of times. The rearrangement links TRBV3-1 (or the pseudogene TRBV3-2) to TRBJ1-2, with D perhaps matching TRBD1 (6 bases). Germline V lookup: CDR1 LGHDT, CDR2 YNNKEL (reference sequence). CDR3 size: 13 residues. With 5 bases removed from V and 5 bases from J, the gap between germline ends came to 12 bases. Here the CDR3 DNA reads TGTGCCAGCAGCATAAGGGGGGATTATGGCTACACCTTC. This sequence encodes CASSIRGDYGYTF.

This chain joins TRBV2 and TRBJ2-2; D is uncertain. CDR1 and CDR2 (germline): SNHLY, FYNNEI. This CDR3 region has 13 residues. Trimming removed 4 bases from V and 7 bases from J, with 10 bases in between. The CDR3 spells CASSVGSDGELFF. CDR3 in DNA: TGTGCCAGCAGTGTTGGGTCCGACGGGGAGCTGTTTTTT.

This clone has a handful of counts. The rearrangement joins TRBV7-3 to TRBJ2-3; 8 bases match TRBD2. The CDR3 length is 18 residues. The V and J ends lost 2 bases and 5 bases, in that order; junction bases with no gene match: 15. Per germline, CDR1 SGHTA and CDR2 FQGTGA. CDR3: CASSLEGSGGLAGDTQYF. For the CDR3, the DNA is TGTGCCAGCAGCTTAGAAGGGTCGGGAGGACTAGCCGGAGATACGCAGTATTTT.

This clone showed up just a few times. This chain uses TRBV7-9 with TRBJ1-5; D might be TRBD1 (5 bases). This CDR3 is built from 14 residues. Germline V CDR1 and CDR2: SEHNR, FQNEAQ (reference sequence). V lost 2 bases and J 3 bases, leaving 8 bases between the germline ends. The CDR3 is CASSLWGDNQPQHF. CDR3 nucleotide sequence: TGTGCCAGCAGCTTATGGGGGGACAATCAGCCCCAGCATTTT.

The chain links TRBV7-9 to TRBJ2-3; 10 nucleotides align to TRBD2. After removal of 5 bases from V and 7 bases from J, the junction contained 9 bases not matched to a gene. The length of the CDR3 is 15 residues. Per germline, CDR1 SEHNR and CDR2 FQNEAQ (reference sequence). CDR3 loop: CASSTRLAGEYTQYF. DNA of the CDR3: TGTGCCAGCAGCACCAGGCTAGCGGGGGAATATACGCAGTATTTT.

The genes are TRBV7-8 and TRBJ2-1; a possible D gene is TRBD2 (6 bases). Germline V gene sequence: CDR1 SGHVS, CDR2 FQNEAQ. The CDR3 consists of 19 residues. Trimming pared 1 base from V and 1 base from J, leaving 20 bases between. CDR3 in DNA: TGTGCCAGCAGCTTAGGAACCCTGCGGGGCCCTGGGTCCTACAATGAGCAGTTCTTC. The encoded protein is CASSLGTLRGPGSYNEQFF.